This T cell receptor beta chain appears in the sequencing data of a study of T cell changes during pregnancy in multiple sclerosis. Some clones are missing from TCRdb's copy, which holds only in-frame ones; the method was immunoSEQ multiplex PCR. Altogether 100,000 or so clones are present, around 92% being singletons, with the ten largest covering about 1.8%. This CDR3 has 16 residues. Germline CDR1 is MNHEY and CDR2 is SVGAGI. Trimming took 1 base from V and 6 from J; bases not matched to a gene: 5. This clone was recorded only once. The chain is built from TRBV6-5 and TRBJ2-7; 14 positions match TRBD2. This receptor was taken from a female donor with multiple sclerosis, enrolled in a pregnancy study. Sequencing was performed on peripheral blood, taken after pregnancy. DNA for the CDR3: TGTGCCAGCAGTTACTTTGGGACTAGCGGGAGCGGCGAGCAGTACTTC. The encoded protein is CASSYFGTSGSGEQYF.